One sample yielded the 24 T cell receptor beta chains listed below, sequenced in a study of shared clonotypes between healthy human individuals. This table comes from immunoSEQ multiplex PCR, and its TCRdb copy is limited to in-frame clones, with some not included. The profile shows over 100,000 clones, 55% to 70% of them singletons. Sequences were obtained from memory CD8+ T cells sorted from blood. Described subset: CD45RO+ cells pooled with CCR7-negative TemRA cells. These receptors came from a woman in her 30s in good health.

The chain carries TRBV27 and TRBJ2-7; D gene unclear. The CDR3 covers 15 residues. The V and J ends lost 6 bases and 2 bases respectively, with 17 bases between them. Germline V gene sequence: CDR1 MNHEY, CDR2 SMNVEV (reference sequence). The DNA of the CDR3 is TGTGCCAGCAGCGAAAGTGGTGGGCTTCCCTACGAGCAGTACTTC. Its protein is CASSESGGLPYEQYF.

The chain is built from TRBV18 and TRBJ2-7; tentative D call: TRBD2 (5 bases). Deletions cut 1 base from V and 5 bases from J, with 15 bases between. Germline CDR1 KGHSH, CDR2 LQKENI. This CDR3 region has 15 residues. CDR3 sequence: CASSPRGFGMNEQYF. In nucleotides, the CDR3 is TGTGCCAGCTCACCACGAGGGTTTGGTATGAACGAGCAGTACTTC.

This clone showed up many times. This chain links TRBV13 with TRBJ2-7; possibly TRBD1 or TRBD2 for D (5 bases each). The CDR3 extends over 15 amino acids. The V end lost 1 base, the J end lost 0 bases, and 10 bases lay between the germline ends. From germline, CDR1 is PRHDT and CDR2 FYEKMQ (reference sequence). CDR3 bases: TGTGCCAGCAGCTTAGAAGGGGACCCCTCCTACGAGCAGTACTTC. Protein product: CASSLEGDPSYEQYF.

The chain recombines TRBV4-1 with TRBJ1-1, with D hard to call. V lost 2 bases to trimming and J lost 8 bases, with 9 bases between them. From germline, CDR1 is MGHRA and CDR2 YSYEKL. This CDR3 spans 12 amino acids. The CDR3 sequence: CASSQPSLEAFF. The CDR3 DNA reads TGCGCCAGCAGCCAACCCTCGCTAGAAGCTTTCTTT.

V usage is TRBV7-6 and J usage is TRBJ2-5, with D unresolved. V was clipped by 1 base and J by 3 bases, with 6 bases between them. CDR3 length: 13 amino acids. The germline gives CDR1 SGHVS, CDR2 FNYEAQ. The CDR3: CASSLGVEETQYF. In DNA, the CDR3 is TGTGCCAGCAGCTTAGGGGTGGAAGAGACCCAGTACTTC.

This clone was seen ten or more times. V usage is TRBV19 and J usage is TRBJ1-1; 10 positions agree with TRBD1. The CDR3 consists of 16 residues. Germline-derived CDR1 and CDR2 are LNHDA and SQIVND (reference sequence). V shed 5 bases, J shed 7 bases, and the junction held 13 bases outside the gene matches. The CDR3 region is CASSPATDRGQGEAFF. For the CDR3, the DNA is TGTGCCAGTAGTCCCGCGACCGACAGGGGGCAGGGTGAAGCTTTCTTT.

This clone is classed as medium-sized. CDR3 protein: CASSESGLAGFSYEQYF. The CDR3, as DNA: TGTGCCAGCAGTGAATCCGGCCTAGCGGGGTTCTCCTACGAGCAGTACTTC. This chain joins TRBV25-1 and TRBJ2-7; 9 bases are shared with TRBD2. The V gene's germline CDR1 is MGHDK and CDR2 SYGVNS. The CDR3 loop spans 17 amino acids. The J segment lost 0 bases and the V segment lost 1 base, leaving 7 bases of the junction unmatched.

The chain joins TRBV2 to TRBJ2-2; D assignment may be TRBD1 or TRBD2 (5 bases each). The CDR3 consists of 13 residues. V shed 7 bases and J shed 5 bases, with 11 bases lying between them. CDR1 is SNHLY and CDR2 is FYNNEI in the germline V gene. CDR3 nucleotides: TGTGCCAGCACTTCCGAGGGGACCGGGGAGCTGTTTTTT. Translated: CASTSEGTGELFF.

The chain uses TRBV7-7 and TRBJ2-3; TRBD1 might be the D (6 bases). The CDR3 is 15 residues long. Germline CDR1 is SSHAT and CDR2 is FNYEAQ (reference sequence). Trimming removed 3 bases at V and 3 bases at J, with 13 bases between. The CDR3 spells CASSFTGRATDTQYF. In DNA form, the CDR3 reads TGTGCCAGCAGCTTTACAGGGAGAGCGACAGATACGCAGTATTTT.

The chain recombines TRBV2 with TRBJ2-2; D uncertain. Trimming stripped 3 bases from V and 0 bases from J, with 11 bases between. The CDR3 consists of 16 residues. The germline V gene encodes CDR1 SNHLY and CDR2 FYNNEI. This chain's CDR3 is CASSDGRIANTGELFF. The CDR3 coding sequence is TGTGCCAGCAGTGATGGTAGGATCGCGAACACCGGGGAGCTGTTTTTT. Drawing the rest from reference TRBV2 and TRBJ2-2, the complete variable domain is EPEVTQTPSHQVTQMGQEVILRCVPISNHLYFYWYRQILGQKVEFLVSFYNNEISEKSEIFDDQFSVERPDGSNFTLKIRSTKLEDSAMYFCASSDGRIANTGELFFGEGSRLTVL.

CDR3 residues: CASSPLGTPDTGELFF. The DNA for the CDR3 is TGTGCCAGCTCACCTCTTGGGACCCCAGACACCGGGGAGCTGTTTTTT. The chain combines TRBV18 with TRBJ2-2; tentatively, D is TRBD1 or TRBD2 (5 bases each). Trimming left V 3 bases short and J 3 bases short, with 14 bases between. The CDR3 is made up of 16 amino acids. Germline CDR1 and CDR2: KGHSH and LQKENI. The whole variable domain, filled in from reference TRBV18 and TRBJ2-2, reads NAGVMQNPRHLVRRRGQEARLRCSPMKGHSHVYWYRQLPEEGLKFMVYLQKENIIDESGMPKERFSAEFPKEGPSILRIQQVVRGDSAAYFCASSPLGTPDTGELFFGEGSRLTVL.

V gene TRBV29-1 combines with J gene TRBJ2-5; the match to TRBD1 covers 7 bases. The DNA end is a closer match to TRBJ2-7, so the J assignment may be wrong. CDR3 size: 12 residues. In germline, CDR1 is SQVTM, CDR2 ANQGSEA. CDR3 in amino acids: CSVAQGDYEQYF. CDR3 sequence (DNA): TGCAGCGTTGCGCAGGGGGACTACGAGCAGTACTTC.

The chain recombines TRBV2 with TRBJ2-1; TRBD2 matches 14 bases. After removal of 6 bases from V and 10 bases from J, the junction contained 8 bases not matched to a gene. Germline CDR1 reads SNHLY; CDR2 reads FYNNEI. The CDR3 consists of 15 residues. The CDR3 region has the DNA TGTGCCAGCAGAAAGGGACTAGCGGGAGACCTGGAGCAGTTCTTC. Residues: CASRKGLAGDLEQFF.

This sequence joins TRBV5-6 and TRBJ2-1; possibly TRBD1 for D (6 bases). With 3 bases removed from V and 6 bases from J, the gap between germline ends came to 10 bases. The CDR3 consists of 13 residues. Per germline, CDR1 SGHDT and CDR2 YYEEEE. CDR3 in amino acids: CASSSQGGNEQFF. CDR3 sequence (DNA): TGTGCCAGCAGCTCTCAAGGGGGCAATGAGCAGTTCTTC.

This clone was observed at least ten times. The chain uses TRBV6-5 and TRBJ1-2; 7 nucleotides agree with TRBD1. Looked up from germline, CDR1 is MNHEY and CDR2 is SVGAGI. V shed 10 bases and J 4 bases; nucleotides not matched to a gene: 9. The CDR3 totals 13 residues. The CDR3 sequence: CATGDRASYGYTF. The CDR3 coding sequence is TGTGCCACCGGGGACAGAGCCTCCTATGGCTACACCTTC.

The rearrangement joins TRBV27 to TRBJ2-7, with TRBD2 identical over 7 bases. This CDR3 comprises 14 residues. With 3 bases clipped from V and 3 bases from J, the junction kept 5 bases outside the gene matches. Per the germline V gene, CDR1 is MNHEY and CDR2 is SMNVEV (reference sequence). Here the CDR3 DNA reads TGTGCCAGCAGTTTCGGGACTACTCACTACGAGCAGTACTTC. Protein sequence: CASSFGTTHYEQYF.

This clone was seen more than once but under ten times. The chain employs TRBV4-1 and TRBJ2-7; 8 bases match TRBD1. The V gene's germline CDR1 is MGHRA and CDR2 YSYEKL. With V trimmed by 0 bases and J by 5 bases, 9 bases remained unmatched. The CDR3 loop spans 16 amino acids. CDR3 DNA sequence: TGCGCCAGCAGCCAAGAAGAAGGACAGGGTTGGCACGAGCAGTACTTC. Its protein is CASSQEEGQGWHEQYF.

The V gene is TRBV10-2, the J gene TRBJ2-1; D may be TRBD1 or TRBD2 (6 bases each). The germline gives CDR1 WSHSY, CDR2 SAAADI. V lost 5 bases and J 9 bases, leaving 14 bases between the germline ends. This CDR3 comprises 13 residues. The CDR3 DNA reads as TGCGCCAGCAGTTTACAGGGAGGAGGTGAGCAGTTCTTC. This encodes CASSLQGGGEQFF.

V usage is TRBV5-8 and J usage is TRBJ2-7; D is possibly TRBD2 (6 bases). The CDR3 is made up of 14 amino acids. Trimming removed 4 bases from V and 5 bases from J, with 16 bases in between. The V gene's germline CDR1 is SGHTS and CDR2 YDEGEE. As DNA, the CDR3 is TGTGCCAGCAGCCCTTTACGGGAGCTAAACGAGCAGTACTTC. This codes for CASSPLRELNEQYF. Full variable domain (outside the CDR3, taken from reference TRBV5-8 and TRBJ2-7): EAGVTQSPTHLIKTRGQQATLRCSPISGHTSVYWYQQALGLGLQFLLWYDEGEERNRGNFPPRFSGRQFPNYSSELNVNALELEDSALYLCASSPLRELNEQYFGPGTRLTVT.

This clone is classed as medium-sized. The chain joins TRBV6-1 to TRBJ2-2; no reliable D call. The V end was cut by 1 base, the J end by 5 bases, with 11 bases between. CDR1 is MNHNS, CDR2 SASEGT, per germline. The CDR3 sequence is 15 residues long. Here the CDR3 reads CASSEGVGNTGELFF. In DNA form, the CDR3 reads TGTGCCAGCAGTGAAGGGGTAGGGAATACCGGGGAGCTGTTTTTT.

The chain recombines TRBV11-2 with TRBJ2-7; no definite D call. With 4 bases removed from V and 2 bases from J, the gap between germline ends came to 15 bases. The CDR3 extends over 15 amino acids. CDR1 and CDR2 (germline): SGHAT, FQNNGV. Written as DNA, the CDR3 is TGTGCCAGCAGCTCAAAAGGTCCCACTGCCTACGAGCAGTACTTC. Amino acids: CASSSKGPTAYEQYF.

The CDR3 region is CASSYPLSGGGQPQHF. The CDR3 nucleotides are TGTGCCAGCAGTTACCCCCTTTCTGGGGGAGGGCAGCCCCAGCATTTT. The chain joins TRBV28 to TRBJ1-5, with D possibly being TRBD1 (5 bases). Germline CDR1 is MDHEN and CDR2 is SYDVKM. This CDR3 contains 16 residues. The V end lost 4 bases, the J end lost 7 bases, and 20 bases lay between the germline ends.

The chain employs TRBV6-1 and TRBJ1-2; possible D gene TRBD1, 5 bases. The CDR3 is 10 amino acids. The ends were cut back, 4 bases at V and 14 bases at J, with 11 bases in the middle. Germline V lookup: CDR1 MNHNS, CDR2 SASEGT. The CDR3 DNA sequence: TGTGCCAGCAGTGTAGGGGACGTGACCTTC. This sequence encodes CASSVGDVTF.

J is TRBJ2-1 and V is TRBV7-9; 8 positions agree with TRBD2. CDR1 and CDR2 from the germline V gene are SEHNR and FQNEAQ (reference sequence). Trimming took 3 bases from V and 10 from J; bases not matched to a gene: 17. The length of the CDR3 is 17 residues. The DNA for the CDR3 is TGTGCCAGCAGCTTTTGCTTAGCGGGACGCACCGGGTGGGAGCAGTTCTTC. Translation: CASSFCLAGRTGWEQFF.